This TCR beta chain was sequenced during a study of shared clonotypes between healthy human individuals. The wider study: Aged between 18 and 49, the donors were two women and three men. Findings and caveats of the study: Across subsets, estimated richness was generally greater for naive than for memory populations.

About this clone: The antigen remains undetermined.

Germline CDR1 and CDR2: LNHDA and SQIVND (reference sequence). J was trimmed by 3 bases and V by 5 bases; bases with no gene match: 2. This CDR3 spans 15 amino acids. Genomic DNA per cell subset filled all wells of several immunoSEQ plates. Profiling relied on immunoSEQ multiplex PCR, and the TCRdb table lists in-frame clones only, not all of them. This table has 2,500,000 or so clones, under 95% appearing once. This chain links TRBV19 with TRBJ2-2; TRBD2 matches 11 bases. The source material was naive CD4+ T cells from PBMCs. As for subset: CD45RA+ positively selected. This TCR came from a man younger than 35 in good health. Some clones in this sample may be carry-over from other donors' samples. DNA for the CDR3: TGTGCCAGTAGTGAACTAGCGGGAGACACCGGGGAGCTGTTTTTT. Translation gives CASSELAGDTGELFF.